These 32 T cell receptor beta chains share one sample of origin, sequenced in a study of shared clonotypes between healthy human individuals. The table came from immunoSEQ multiplex PCR; TCRdb's copy has only in-frame clones and leaves some out. The repertoire has about 2 million clones, 85% to 95% of them found once; the top ten carry 0.13%. Specimen: naive CD4+ T cells sorted from blood. Described subset: CD45RA+ positively selected. The receptors stem from a man aged 18-30 years in good health.

This clone was detected only once. The chain links TRBV30 to TRBJ2-2; D perhaps matches TRBD2 (6 bases). Germline V gives CDR1 GTSNPN, CDR2 SVGIG (reference sequence). V lost 3 bases and J 4 bases, leaving 12 bases between the germline ends. This CDR3 has 14 amino acids. CDR3: CAWRPPGVTGELFF. The CDR3 bases are TGTGCCTGGAGACCCCCGGGGGTCACCGGGGAGCTGTTTTTT.

This chain uses TRBV5-1 with TRBJ2-7; 8 bases match TRBD1. In germline, CDR1 is SGHRS, CDR2 YFSETQ. V gave up 3 bases and J gave up 2 bases; unmatched junction bases: 7. This CDR3 contains 15 residues. The CDR3 coding sequence is TGCGCCAGCAGCTCGGACGGACAGGGCCCCTACGAGCAGTACTTC. It codes for CASSSDGQGPYEQYF.

V and J are TRBV7-2 and TRBJ2-4, with D hard to call. Trimming pared 5 bases from V and 1 base from J, leaving 9 bases between. The germline V gene encodes CDR1 SGHTA and CDR2 FQGNSA. The CDR3 runs 14 residues. Here the CDR3 DNA reads TGTGCCAGCAGCCAAGGGTCGGCCAAAAACATTCAGTACTTC. Translated: CASSQGSAKNIQYF.

The chain has TRBV5-6 and TRBJ1-1, with a possible D match to TRBD1 (5 bases). CDR3 length: 18 residues. Deletions cut 0 bases from V and 3 bases from J, with 21 bases between. The germline V gene encodes CDR1 SGHDT and CDR2 YYEEEE. CDR3 coding DNA: TGTGCCAGCAGCTTGGAGGTGTGGCGGGGACCTTACGACACTGAAGCTTTCTTT. Translating it yields CASSLEVWRGPYDTEAFF.

Of note for this clone: This same CDR3 is encoded by further DNA sequences in the sample. The chain employs TRBV9 and TRBJ2-7; TRBD1 matches 9 bases. The CDR3 spans 14 residues. J was trimmed by 4 bases and V by 0 bases; bases with no gene match: 2. Germline V gene sequence: CDR1 SGDLS, CDR2 YYNGEE. The CDR3 sequence is CASSVGDRGYEQYF. In DNA, the CDR3 is TGTGCCAGCAGCGTAGGAGACAGGGGGTACGAGCAGTACTTC.

The chain couples TRBV30 to TRBJ2-5; 14 bases map to TRBD2. Trimming at V came to 3 bases and at J to 3 bases, leaving 9 bases not matched to a gene. The CDR3 extends over 17 amino acids. CDR1 and CDR2 (germline): GTSNPN, SVGIG (reference sequence). CDR3 DNA: TGTGCCTGGAGCCGAGGGACTAGCGGGAGCCTCAAAGAGACCCAGTACTTC. Protein: CAWSRGTSGSLKETQYF.

This clone came up once. V gene TRBV5-5 combines with J gene TRBJ1-2, with D maybe TRBD1 (5 bases). This CDR3 comprises 16 residues. The V end lost 5 bases, the J end lost 2 bases, and 19 bases lay between the germline ends. CDR1 and CDR2 (germline): SGHKS, YYEKEE (reference sequence). CDR3 nucleotide sequence: TGTGCCAGCAGTGACTCCATGAGGGGAGTAAACTATGGCTACACCTTC. This sequence encodes CASSDSMRGVNYGYTF.

This rearrangement joins TRBV6-5 to TRBJ2-1, with 11 bases lining up with TRBD1. This CDR3 spans 16 amino acids. V lost 4 bases and J lost 4; bases outside the gene matches: 6. CDR1 and CDR2 (germline): MNHEY, SVGAGI. The CDR3 spells CASSSGQGARYNEQFF. The CDR3, as DNA: TGTGCCAGCAGTTCCGGACAGGGGGCACGGTACAATGAGCAGTTCTTC.

This clone was counted ten times or more. The rearrangement joins TRBV7-3 to TRBJ1-1; D is possibly TRBD1 (6 bases). Trimming pared 5 bases from V and 0 bases from J, leaving 16 bases between. CDR1 and CDR2 (germline): SGHTA, FQGTGA. The CDR3 is made up of 16 amino acids. The CDR3 spells CASSPQQGLLNTEAFF. The CDR3 coding sequence is TGTGCCAGCAGCCCCCAACAGGGACTCTTGAACACTGAAGCTTTCTTT.

The chain links TRBV4-1 to TRBJ1-1, with a tentative D call TRBD1 (5 bases). Trimming pared 4 bases from V and 5 bases from J, leaving 14 bases between. Germline V gives CDR1 MGHRA, CDR2 YSYEKL. This CDR3 has 14 amino acids. CDR3 protein: CASSPGFGGTEAFF. The CDR3 DNA sequence: TGCGCCAGCAGCCCCGGATTCGGGGGGACTGAAGCTTTCTTT.

V and J are TRBV29-1 and TRBJ1-1, with 7 bases lining up with TRBD1. Germline V gene lookup returns CDR1 SQVTM and CDR2 ANQGSEA. The CDR3 has 14 amino acids. The V segment lost 2 bases and the J segment 1 base; nucleotides outside the gene matches: 4. In DNA, the CDR3 is TGCAGCGTTGAAACGGACAGGAAGAACACTGAAGCTTTCTTT. Translated: CSVETDRKNTEAFF. The variable domain in full, with the rest retrieved from reference TRBV29-1 and TRBJ1-1, is SAVISQKPSRDICQRGTSLTIQCQVDSQVTMMFWYRQQPGQSLTLIATANQGSEATYESGFVIDKFPISRPNLTFSTLTVSNMSPEDSSIYLCSVETDRKNTEAFFGQGTRLTVV.

This clone was picked up one time. The chain uses TRBV30 and TRBJ2-5; the D is unclear. V lost 0 bases and J lost 0, with 2 bases in between. This CDR3 spans 12 amino acids. CDR1 GTSNPN and CDR2 SVGIG come from the germline V gene (reference sequence). The CDR3 nucleotides read TGTGCCTGGAGTGTTTACCAAGAGACCCAGTACTTC. It encodes CAWSVYQETQYF.

V and J are TRBV7-2 and TRBJ2-1; D tentatively fits TRBD1 or TRBD2 (6 bases each). Trimming took 1 base from V and 4 from J, leaving 14 bases between them. The CDR3 covers 16 residues. Per germline, CDR1 SGHTA and CDR2 FQGNSA. Here the CDR3 reads CASSLVRGALYNEQFF. In DNA form, the CDR3 reads TGTGCCAGCAGCTTAGTAAGGGGGGCCCTTTACAATGAGCAGTTCTTC.

About this clone itself: This sample includes further DNA sequences coding for the same CDR3. The genes are TRBV28 and TRBJ2-7, with D possibly being TRBD1 (5 bases). The CDR3 runs 12 residues. V was clipped by 5 bases and J by 2 bases, with 7 bases between them. CDR1 is MDHEN, CDR2 SYDVKM, per germline. The CDR3 loop reads CASSQGAYEQYF. The CDR3 DNA reads as TGTGCCAGCAGTCAGGGTGCCTACGAGCAGTACTTC.

CDR3 nucleotides: TGTGCCAGCAGTTTCCCCGACAGGGTTAAGACTGAAGCTTTCTTT. The encoded protein is CASSFPDRVKTEAFF. The rearrangement links TRBV28 to TRBJ1-1; TRBD1 matches at 7 bases. CDR3 length: 15 residues. The germline gives CDR1 MDHEN, CDR2 SYDVKM. Trimming at V came to 3 bases and at J to 5 bases, leaving 9 bases not matched to a gene.

On this clone: At one of its ends the junction is not consistent with the germline gene, which may arise from a read error. The CDR3 coding sequence is TGTGCCAGCTCCCCACCCAGCATCATAGCGGAGACCCAGTACTTC. It specifies CASSPPSIIAETQYF. The chain joins TRBV18 to TRBJ2-5, with D perhaps matching TRBD2 (5 bases). The CDR3 consists of 15 residues. Germline-derived CDR1 and CDR2 are KGHSH and LQKENI.

The chain has TRBV12-5 and TRBJ2-7; the D gene is possibly TRBD2 (5 bases). Germline-derived CDR1 and CDR2 are LGHNT and FRNRAP. The CDR3 loop spans 18 amino acids. V lost 1 base, J lost 1 base, and 20 bases lay in between. The CDR3 loop is CASGLDSLDELESYEQYF. In nucleotides, the CDR3 is TGTGCTAGTGGTTTGGATTCCCTCGACGAACTAGAATCCTACGAGCAGTACTTC.

CDR3 sequence: CASSLGDSPGNTIYF. CDR3 nucleotides: TGCGCCAGCAGCTTGGGAGACAGTCCTGGAAACACCATATATTTT. The chain combines TRBV5-1 with TRBJ1-3; TRBD1 might be the D (5 bases). Germline V gene data show CDR1 as SGHRS and CDR2 as YFSETQ. This CDR3 spans 15 amino acids. With 0 bases removed from V and 2 bases from J, the gap between germline ends came to 9 bases.

The V call is TRBV2, the J call TRBJ1-5, with D uncertain. CDR3 length equals 15 residues. V was pared by 1 base and J by 4 bases, with 11 bases between. In germline, CDR1 is SNHLY, CDR2 FYNNEI. In nucleotides, the CDR3 is TGTGCCAGCAGTGAAGGCACAGTGTGGAATCAGCCCCAGCATTTT. Its protein product is CASSEGTVWNQPQHF.

V is TRBV5-6 and J is TRBJ1-3; D perhaps matches TRBD1 (6 bases). There are 16 residues in the CDR3. Trimming removed 4 bases from V and 5 bases from J, with 19 bases in between. Germline lookup yields CDR1 SGHDT and CDR2 YYEEEE. In DNA, the CDR3 is TGTGCCAGCAGCATATACCGCCCAGGGGCCAGAAACACCATATATTTT. Translated, it gives CASSIYRPGARNTIYF.

The rearrangement uses TRBV4-2 and TRBJ2-5; 9 nucleotides agree with TRBD2. This CDR3 is 17 amino acids long. Germline CDR1 LGHNA, CDR2 YNFKEQ. With 5 bases clipped from V and 0 bases from J, the junction kept 10 bases outside the gene matches. Written as DNA, the CDR3 is TGTGCCAGCAGCATGGCCGGGACTAGCCCCGACCAAGAGACCCAGTACTTC. It is translated as CASSMAGTSPDQETQYF.

The chain is built from TRBV7-2 and TRBJ2-1; D is ambiguous. The germline V and J ends were trimmed by 4 bases and 6 bases, with 13 bases remaining between them. CDR1 is SGHTA, CDR2 FQGNSA, per germline. The CDR3 contains 14 residues. The chain's CDR3 is CASSWTGDGNEQFF. CDR3 sequence (DNA): TGTGCCAGCAGCTGGACGGGTGATGGCAATGAGCAGTTCTTC. Full variable domain (rest looked up from reference TRBV7-2 and TRBJ2-1): GAGVSQSPSNKVTEKGKDVELRCDPISGHTALYWYRQSLGQGLEFLIYFQGNSAPDKSGLPSDRFSAERTGGSVSTLTIQRTQQEDSAVYLCASSWTGDGNEQFFGPGTRLTVL.

Comment on this clone: Other DNA sequences within the sample encode an identical CDR3. V usage is TRBV6-5 and J usage is TRBJ1-2, with D perhaps matching TRBD1 (5 bases). The CDR3 spans 13 residues. Germline V lookup: CDR1 MNHEY, CDR2 SVGAGI. Trimming took 2 bases from V and 7 from J, leaving 11 bases between them. CDR3 nucleotides: TGTGCCAGCAGTTACGCCAGGGAAGGTGGCTACACCTTC. This translates into CASSYAREGGYTF.

The CDR3 DNA is TGTGCCAGCAGTTACATCCAGGGAAGGACAAATTCACCCCTCCACTTT. Translation gives CASSYIQGRTNSPLHF. This sequence joins TRBV6-5 and TRBJ1-6; TRBD1 might be the D (5 bases). V was cut by 2 bases and J by 7 bases, with 15 bases left in between. Germline-derived CDR1 and CDR2 are MNHEY and SVGAGI. This CDR3 spans 16 amino acids.

In this sample, this clone turned up many times. CDR3 nucleotide sequence: TGTGCCAGCAGTCCGGGACAGGGGTTCCCCAATGAGCAGTATTTT. It specifies CASSPGQGFPNEQYF. The chain is built from TRBV27 and TRBJ2-3, with TRBD1 matching 10 bases. Germline-derived CDR1 and CDR2 are MNHEY and SMNVEV (reference sequence). The J segment lost 11 bases and the V segment lost 5 bases, leaving 13 bases of the junction unmatched. The CDR3 is made up of 15 amino acids.

The chain combines TRBV5-7 with TRBJ2-1; perhaps TRBD1 as D (5 bases). TRBV5-7 is an open reading frame whose function is uncertain. V lost 2 bases and J lost 8, with 8 bases in between. CDR3 length: 12 amino acids. The DNA of the CDR3 is TGTGCCAGCAGCTTTAGGGGCCATGAGCAGTTCTTC. This translates into CASSFRGHEQFF.

The CDR3 region is CASSPEDHRVAYGYTF. The CDR3 DNA sequence: TGTGCCAGCTCACCCGAGGACCACAGGGTTGCCTATGGCTACACCTTC. The chain has TRBV18 and TRBJ1-2; TRBD1 might be the D (6 bases). Trimming removed 3 bases from V and 4 bases from J, with 18 bases in between. CDR3 length equals 16 residues. Germline lookup yields CDR1 KGHSH and CDR2 LQKENI.

The J gene is TRBJ2-5, the V gene TRBV27; D may be TRBD1 (7 bases). The CDR3 is 15 residues long. Germline CDR1 MNHEY, CDR2 SMNVEV (reference sequence). V gave up 3 bases and J gave up 5 bases, with 16 bases separating them. CDR3 nucleotide sequence: TGTGCCAGCAGTTTTGGGCAGGGGGGATGGGAGACCCAGTACTTC. Translation: CASSFGQGGWETQYF.

Comments on this clone: Other DNA sequences of this sample code for an identical CDR3. The chain links TRBV7-2 to TRBJ2-7; 7 bases agree with TRBD2. Germline CDR1 and CDR2: SGHTA and FQGNSA. V lost 1 base, J lost 2 bases, and 2 bases stayed unmatched. The CDR3 is 14 amino acids. CDR3 bases: TGTGCCAGCAGCTTAGGGCTAGCGGCCTACGAGCAGTACTTC. This encodes CASSLGLAAYEQYF.

The chain has TRBV6-6 and TRBJ2-7; the D gene is possibly TRBD1 (5 bases). V lost 7 bases to trimming and J lost 0 bases, with 13 bases between them. The CDR3 is 14 amino acids. CDR1 is MNHNY, CDR2 SVGAGI, per germline (reference sequence). For the CDR3, the DNA is TGTGCCAGCAAAGACAGCTCCAGCTCCTACGAGCAGTACTTC. Its protein product is CASKDSSSSYEQYF.

The DNA for the CDR3 is TGTGCCAGCAGTCCGGGACTAGCGGACTCCTACGAGCAGTACTTC. Translated, it gives CASSPGLADSYEQYF. The chain has TRBV27 and TRBJ2-7, with TRBD2 identical over 11 bases. The length of the CDR3 is 15 residues. Germline lookup yields CDR1 MNHEY and CDR2 SMNVEV (reference sequence). Unmatched junction bases numbered 3, after V lost 5 bases and J lost 0 bases.

J is TRBJ2-7 and V is TRBV28; 8 bases line up with TRBD1. The V segment lost 0 bases and the J segment 2 bases; nucleotides outside the gene matches: 3. CDR1 is MDHEN and CDR2 is SYDVKM in the germline V gene. This CDR3 spans 15 amino acids. The CDR3 loop reads CASSLWDRDTYEQYF. As DNA, the CDR3 is TGTGCCAGCAGTTTATGGGACAGGGACACCTACGAGCAGTACTTC.